The rows below give T cell receptor beta chains drawn from one sample of a study of T cells in Graves' hyperthyroidism and ophthalmopathy. A single record per CDR3 protein comes from TCRdb applying MiXCR to the multiplex PCR reads. Seen here are roughly 500,000 distinct CDR3 sequences, over 45% observed once, and the top ten hold roughly 45%. The specimen sequenced was peripheral blood or thyroid tissue (not recorded which). These receptors came from an adult woman with Graves' disease, either hyperthyroidism or ophthalmopathy (not recorded which). Each CDR3 is given without its conserved first and last residue. Each record gives: J gene, V gene, CDR3 protein.

j_gene: TRBJ1-2
v_gene: TRBV5-5
CDR3aa: ASSLDRDVFYGYT

j_gene: TRBJ2-7
v_gene: TRBV29-1
CDR3aa: SVEDVGQGAYEQY

j_gene: TRBJ1-5
v_gene: TRBV29-1
CDR3aa: SVEWDSNQPQH

j_gene: TRBJ2-7
v_gene: TRBV29-1
CDR3aa: SVAGTGRFYEQY

j_gene: TRBJ1-2
v_gene: TRBV5-4
CDR3aa: ASSRSEGPLA

j_gene: TRBJ1-4
v_gene: TRBV9
CDR3aa: ASSATPTANEKLF

j_gene: TRBJ1-3
v_gene: TRBV24-1
CDR3aa: ATSDTDRGSGNTIY

j_gene: TRBJ2-2
v_gene: TRBV9
CDR3aa: ASSVEGAQGGNTGELF

j_gene: TRBJ1-1
v_gene: TRBV29-1
CDR3aa: SVGGGSTEAF

j_gene: TRBJ1-1
v_gene: TRBV25-1
CDR3aa: ASGTGELNTEAF

j_gene: TRBJ1-2
v_gene: TRBV20-1
CDR3aa: SALPLTLNLYGCT

j_gene: TRBJ1-1
v_gene: TRBV2
CDR3aa: ASSEVAGDNEAF

j_gene: TRBJ2-7
v_gene: TRBV25-1
CDR3aa: ASRDHRGGSYEQY

j_gene: TRBJ2-7
v_gene: TRBV5-4
CDR3aa: ASSVRGTLLPQY

j_gene: TRBJ1-4
v_gene: TRBV10-3
CDR3aa: AISRDRTNEKLF

j_gene: TRBJ2-7
v_gene: TRBV25-1
CDR3aa: ASSLAQARYEQY

j_gene: TRBJ1-2
v_gene: TRBV12-3/TRBV12-4
CDR3aa: ASIPTLPSLYGYT

j_gene: TRBJ1-6
v_gene: TRBV10-3
CDR3aa: AISEPDSPLH

j_gene: TRBJ1-6
v_gene: TRBV10-3
CDR3aa: AISEGSSSGRGGSPLH

j_gene: TRBJ2-7
v_gene: TRBV19
CDR3aa: ASSPLQGSEQY

j_gene: NA
v_gene: TRBV2
CDR3aa: ASSSTSGAQETQY

j_gene: TRBJ2-7
v_gene: TRBV7-6
CDR3aa: ASSPTQYVYEQY

j_gene: TRBJ2-5
v_gene: TRBV2
CDR3aa: ASSGQGGGFETQY

j_gene: TRBJ2-5
v_gene: TRBV2
CDR3aa: ASKTGGRSETQY

j_gene: TRBJ1-1
v_gene: TRBV7-8
CDR3aa: ASSSRGARTEAF

j_gene: TRBJ1-1
v_gene: TRBV7-6
CDR3aa: ASSHRDRDLIIEAF

j_gene: TRBJ2-5
v_gene: TRBV5-6
CDR3aa: ASSYRGLSETQY

j_gene: TRBJ2-7
v_gene: TRBV6-6
CDR3aa: ASSLEQY

j_gene: TRBJ2-5
v_gene: TRBV2
CDR3aa: ASSFGGTKETQY

j_gene: TRBJ2-5
v_gene: TRBV10-3
CDR3aa: AVRQGSSQY

j_gene: TRBJ2-2
v_gene: TRBV12-3/TRBV12-4
CDR3aa: ATGATNTGELF

j_gene: TRBJ1-5
v_gene: TRBV20-1
CDR3aa: SARKGEGDSTSNQPQH

j_gene: TRBJ1-5
v_gene: TRBV10-3
CDR3aa: AISESRDTNQPQH

j_gene: TRBJ2-7
v_gene: TRBV29-1
CDR3aa: SASVGAEQY

j_gene: TRBJ2-7
v_gene: TRBV29-1
CDR3aa: SVVRGTSGPYEQY

j_gene: TRBJ1-4
v_gene: TRBV25-1
CDR3aa: ASSARGQGRLV

j_gene: TRBJ1-4
v_gene: TRBV15
CDR3aa: ATSTRQGTNEKLF

j_gene: TRBJ2-5
v_gene: TRBV15
CDR3aa: ATSRDVAGEMETQY

j_gene: TRBJ2-7
v_gene: TRBV9
CDR3aa: ASSVVPSGTYEQY

j_gene: TRBJ1-2
v_gene: TRBV15
CDR3aa: ATTPGRGNYGYT

j_gene: TRBJ2-5
v_gene: TRBV15
CDR3aa: ATSSTTSGSQETQY

j_gene: TRBJ1-3
v_gene: TRBV2
CDR3aa: ASTLTGVDGNTIY

j_gene: TRBJ2-3
v_gene: TRBV25-1
CDR3aa: ASSFQRGGGDTQY

j_gene: TRBJ2-6
v_gene: TRBV28
CDR3aa: ASSFGGAGANVLT

j_gene: TRBJ2-2
v_gene: TRBV3-1
CDR3aa: ASPWDGVDTGELF

j_gene: TRBJ1-2
v_gene: TRBV2
CDR3aa: ASAGGADYGYT

j_gene: TRBJ2-3
v_gene: TRBV5-4
CDR3aa: ASSLPASGSPDTQY

j_gene: TRBJ2-6
v_gene: TRBV5-5
CDR3aa: ASRRTVDDSGANVLT

j_gene: TRBJ2-2
v_gene: TRBV20-1
CDR3aa: SAAEGGGNTGELF

j_gene: TRBJ2-3
v_gene: TRBV24-1
CDR3aa: ASSLGQGGDTQY

j_gene: TRBJ2-7
v_gene: TRBV2
CDR3aa: ASSEALRTTEY

j_gene: TRBJ2-5
v_gene: TRBV10-3
CDR3aa: AISELRQARGETQY